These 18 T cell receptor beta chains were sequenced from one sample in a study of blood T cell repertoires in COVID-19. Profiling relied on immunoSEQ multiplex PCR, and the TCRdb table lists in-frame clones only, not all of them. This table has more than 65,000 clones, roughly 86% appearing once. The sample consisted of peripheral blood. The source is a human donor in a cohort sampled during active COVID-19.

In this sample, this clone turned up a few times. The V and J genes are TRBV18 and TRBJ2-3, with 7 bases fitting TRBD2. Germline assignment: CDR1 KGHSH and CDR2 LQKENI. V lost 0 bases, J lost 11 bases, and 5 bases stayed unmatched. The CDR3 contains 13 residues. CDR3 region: CASSPPLAGVQYF. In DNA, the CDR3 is TGTGCCAGCTCACCACCGTTGGCGGGGGTGCAGTATTTT.

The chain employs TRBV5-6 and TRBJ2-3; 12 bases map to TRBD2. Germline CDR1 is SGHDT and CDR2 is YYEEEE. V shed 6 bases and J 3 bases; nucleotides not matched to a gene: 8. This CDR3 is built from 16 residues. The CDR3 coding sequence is TGTGCCAGCAACTCCCTACTAGCGGGGGGAACAGATACGCAGTATTTT. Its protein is CASNSLLAGGTDTQYF.

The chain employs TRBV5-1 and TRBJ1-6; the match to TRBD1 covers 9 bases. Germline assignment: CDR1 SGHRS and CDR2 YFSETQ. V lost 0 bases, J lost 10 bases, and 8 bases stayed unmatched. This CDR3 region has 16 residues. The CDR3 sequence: CASSLAGQGTKSPLHF. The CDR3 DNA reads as TGCGCCAGCAGCTTGGCCGGACAGGGGACTAAGTCACCCCTCCACTTT.

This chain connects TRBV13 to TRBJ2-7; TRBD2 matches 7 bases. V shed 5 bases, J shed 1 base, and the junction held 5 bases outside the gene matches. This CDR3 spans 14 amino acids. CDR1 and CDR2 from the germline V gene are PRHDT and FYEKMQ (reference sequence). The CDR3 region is CASSPGLPSYEQYF. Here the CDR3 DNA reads TGTGCCAGCAGCCCGGGACTACCTTCCTACGAGCAGTACTTC.

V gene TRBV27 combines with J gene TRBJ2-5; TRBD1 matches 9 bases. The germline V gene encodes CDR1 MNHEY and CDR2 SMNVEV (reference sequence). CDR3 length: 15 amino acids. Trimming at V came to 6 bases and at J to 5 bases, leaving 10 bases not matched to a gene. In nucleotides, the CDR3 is TGTGCCAGCAGGAAAAACAGGGGGCAAAGGGAGACCCAGTACTTC. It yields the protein CASRKNRGQRETQYF.

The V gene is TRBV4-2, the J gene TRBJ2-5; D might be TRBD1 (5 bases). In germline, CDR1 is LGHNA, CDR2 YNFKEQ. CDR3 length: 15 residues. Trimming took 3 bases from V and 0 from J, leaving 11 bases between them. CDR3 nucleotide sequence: TGTGCCAGCAGCCAGGGCGTAGGGGACCAAGAGACCCAGTACTTC. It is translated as CASSQGVGDQETQYF.

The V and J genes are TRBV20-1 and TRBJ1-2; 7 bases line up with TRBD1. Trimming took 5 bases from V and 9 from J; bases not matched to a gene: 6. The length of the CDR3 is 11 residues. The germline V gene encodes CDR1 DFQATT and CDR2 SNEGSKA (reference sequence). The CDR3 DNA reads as TGCAGTGCTCAGACAGGGCCGAGCTACACCTTC. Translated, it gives CSAQTGPSYTF.

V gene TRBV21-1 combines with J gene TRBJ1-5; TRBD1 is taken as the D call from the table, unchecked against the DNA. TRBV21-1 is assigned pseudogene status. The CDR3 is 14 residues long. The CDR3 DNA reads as TGTGCCAGCAGCAAGGACAGGGGTGACTACGCCCAGCATTTT. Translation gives CASSKDRGDYAQHF.

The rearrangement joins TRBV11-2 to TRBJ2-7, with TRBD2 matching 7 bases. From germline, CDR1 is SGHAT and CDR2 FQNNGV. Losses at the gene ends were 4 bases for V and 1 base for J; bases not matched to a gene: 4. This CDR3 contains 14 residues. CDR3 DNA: TGTGCCAGCAGCTCCTCGGGGGGATCCTACGAGCAGTACTTC. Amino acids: CASSSSGGSYEQYF.

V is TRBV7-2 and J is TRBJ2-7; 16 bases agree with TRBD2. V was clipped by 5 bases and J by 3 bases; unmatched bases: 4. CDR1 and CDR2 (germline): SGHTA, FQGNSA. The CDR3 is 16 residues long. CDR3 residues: CASSPGLAGGGYEQYF. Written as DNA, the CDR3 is TGTGCCAGCAGCCCGGGACTAGCGGGGGGGGGCTACGAGCAGTACTTC.

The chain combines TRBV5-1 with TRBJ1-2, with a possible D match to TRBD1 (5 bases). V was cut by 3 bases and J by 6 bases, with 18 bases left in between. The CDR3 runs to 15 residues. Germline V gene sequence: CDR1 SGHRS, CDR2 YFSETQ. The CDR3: CASSSGGPPVDGYTF. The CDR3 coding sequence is TGCGCCAGCAGCTCGGGGGGACCCCCTGTTGATGGCTACACCTTC.

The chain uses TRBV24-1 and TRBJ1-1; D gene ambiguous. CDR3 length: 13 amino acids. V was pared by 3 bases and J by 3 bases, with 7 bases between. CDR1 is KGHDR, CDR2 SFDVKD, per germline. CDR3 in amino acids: CATSDRSYTEAFF. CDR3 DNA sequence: TGTGCCACCAGTGATCGAAGCTACACTGAAGCTTTCTTT.

The CDR3 DNA sequence: TGTGCCAGCACCCGGGACAGGGTAAATTCACCCCTCCACTTT. Protein product: CASTRDRVNSPLHF. The chain joins TRBV11-2 to TRBJ1-6; 9 bases map to TRBD1. CDR1 and CDR2 (germline): SGHAT, FQNNGV. The length of the CDR3 is 14 residues. V was pared by 7 bases and J by 7 bases, with 5 bases of the junction left unmatched.

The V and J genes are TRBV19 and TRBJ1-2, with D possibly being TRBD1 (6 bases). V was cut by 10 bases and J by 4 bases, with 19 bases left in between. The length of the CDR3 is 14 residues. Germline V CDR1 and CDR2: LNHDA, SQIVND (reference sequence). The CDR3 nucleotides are TGTGCCACATCCACAGGGACCAGAGGCTATGGCTACACCTTC. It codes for CATSTGTRGYGYTF.

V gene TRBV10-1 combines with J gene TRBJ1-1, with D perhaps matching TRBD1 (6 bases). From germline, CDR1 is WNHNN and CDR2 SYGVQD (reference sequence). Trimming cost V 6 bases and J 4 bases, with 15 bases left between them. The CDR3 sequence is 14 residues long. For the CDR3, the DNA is TGCGCCAGCAGAGATAGGGGGTTGAGCACTGAAGCTTTCTTT. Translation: CASRDRGLSTEAFF.

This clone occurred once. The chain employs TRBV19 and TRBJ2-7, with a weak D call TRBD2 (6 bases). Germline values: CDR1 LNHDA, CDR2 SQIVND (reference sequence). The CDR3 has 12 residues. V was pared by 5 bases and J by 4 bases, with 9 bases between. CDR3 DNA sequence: TGTGCCAGTAGTGGGACTTGGTACGAGCAGTACTTC. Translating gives CASSGTWYEQYF.

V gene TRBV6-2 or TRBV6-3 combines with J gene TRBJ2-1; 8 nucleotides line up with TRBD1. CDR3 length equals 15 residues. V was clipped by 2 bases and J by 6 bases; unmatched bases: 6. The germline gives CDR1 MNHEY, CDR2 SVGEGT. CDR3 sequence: CASSYTRTGRNEQFF. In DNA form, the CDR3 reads TGTGCCAGCAGTTACACCCGGACAGGGCGCAATGAGCAGTTCTTC.

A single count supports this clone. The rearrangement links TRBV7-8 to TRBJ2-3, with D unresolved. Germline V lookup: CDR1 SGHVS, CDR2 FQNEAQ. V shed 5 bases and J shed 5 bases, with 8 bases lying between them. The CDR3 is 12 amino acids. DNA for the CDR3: TGTGCCAGCAGCCCCCTTCGAGATACGCAGTATTTT. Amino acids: CASSPLRDTQYF.